The 28 T cell receptor beta chains reported below all come from one sample, sequenced in a study of cytomegalovirus exposure and HLA in healthy donors. The PCR used 60 Vbeta and 13 Jbeta primers. Profiling relied on immunoSEQ multiplex PCR, and the TCRdb table lists in-frame clones only, not all of them. The table lists some 150,000 clones, about four fifths of them singletons. Sequencing used PBMCs. The receptors derive from a man aged 50 to 60 in good health and CMV-seropositive.

This clone was detected once. The chain joins TRBV5-1 to TRBJ2-5; D is uncertain. The J call may be mistaken, given a closer DNA end match to TRBJ2-7. The germline gives CDR1 SGHRS, CDR2 YFSETQ. The CDR3 has 14 residues. The DNA of the CDR3 is TGCGCCAGCAGCTTGGATGGTCTGGGCTTCGAGCAGTACTTC. This encodes CASSLDGLGFEQYF.

V is TRBV6-1 and J is TRBJ2-1, with D perhaps matching TRBD1 (6 bases). The V and J ends lost 1 base and 16 bases respectively, with 17 bases between them. The CDR3 length is 13 residues. In germline, CDR1 is MNHNS, CDR2 SASEGT. CDR3 amino acids: CASSEESTGRHFF. CDR3 nucleotide sequence: TGTGCCAGCAGTGAAGAGTCGACAGGCCGGCACTTCTTC.

The V and J genes are TRBV28 and TRBJ1-5; D is perhaps TRBD1 (5 bases). Per germline, CDR1 MDHEN and CDR2 SYDVKM. The CDR3 spans 18 residues. V gave up 4 bases and J gave up 1 base, with 20 bases separating them. The CDR3 DNA follows: TGTGCCAGCAGTTGGGATGGCCAGGCGGGGGTAAGCAATCAGCCCCAGCATTTT. Translating it yields CASSWDGQAGVSNQPQHF.

The genes are TRBV5-4 and TRBJ1-1; D not certain. Between the trimmed V and J ends, which lost 1 base and 1 base, there was a span of 8 bases. CDR1 SGHNT and CDR2 YYREEE come from the germline V gene (reference sequence). The CDR3 loop spans 14 amino acids. The CDR3 coding sequence is TGTGCCAGCAGCTTGACACAGACGAACACTGAAGCTTTCTTT. Amino acid sequence: CASSLTQTNTEAFF.

The genes are TRBV28 and TRBJ2-3; D gene unclear. The CDR3 contains 14 residues. CDR1 is MDHEN, CDR2 SYDVKM, per germline. Trimming took 1 base from V and 2 from J, leaving 7 bases between them. The CDR3 sequence is CASSLYRITDTQYF. The CDR3 DNA reads as TGTGCCAGCAGTTTATACAGAATCACAGATACGCAGTATTTT.

This clone was seen once. This chain joins TRBV11-2 and TRBJ2-7; D is uncertain. The CDR3 length is 13 residues. V dropped 5 bases and J dropped 4 bases, with 12 bases sitting between them. Germline V lookup: CDR1 SGHAT, CDR2 FQNNGV. CDR3 nucleotide sequence: TGTGCCAGCAGCCCCCGTAGGCGGTACGAGCAGTACTTC. It yields the protein CASSPRRRYEQYF.

This chain uses TRBV28 with TRBJ2-7; tentatively, D is TRBD2 (6 bases). CDR3 length: 12 amino acids. V lost 7 bases and J 6 bases, leaving 13 bases between the germline ends. Per germline, CDR1 MDHEN and CDR2 SYDVKM. DNA of the CDR3: TGTGCCAGCAATGCGGGGTTCGGCGAGCAGTACTTC. Its translation: CASNAGFGEQYF.

V and J are TRBV27 and TRBJ2-7, with TRBD2 matching over 7 bases. Trimming at V came to 0 bases and at J to 4 bases, leaving 3 bases not matched to a gene. This CDR3 comprises 14 residues. Germline assignment: CDR1 MNHEY and CDR2 SMNVEV (reference sequence). In DNA, the CDR3 is TGTGCCAGCAGTTTATCGGGGGGGAGGTACGAGCAGTACTTC. This translates into CASSLSGGRYEQYF.

The J gene is TRBJ2-7, the V gene TRBV11-3; D not resolved. Trimming shortened V by 5 bases and J by 0 bases, and 8 bases separated the two germline ends. CDR3 length: 13 residues. CDR1 and CDR2 (germline): SGHNT, YENEEA. The DNA of the CDR3 is TGTGCCAGCAGCCTGAGTGACTCCTACGAGCAGTACTTC. As protein: CASSLSDSYEQYF.

Only one count was recorded for this clone. The chain links TRBV4-1 to TRBJ2-3, with 12 bases that match TRBD2. Germline V gene lookup returns CDR1 MGHRA and CDR2 YSYEKL. After removal of 3 bases from V and 4 bases from J, the junction contained 5 bases not matched to a gene. This CDR3 is 16 amino acids long. This CDR3 is CASSQELAGGPDTQYF. The CDR3, as DNA: TGCGCCAGCAGCCAGGAACTAGCGGGAGGCCCAGATACGCAGTATTTT.

The chain joins TRBV12-5 to TRBJ2-1; no definite D call. This CDR3 is built from 13 residues. In germline, CDR1 is LGHNT, CDR2 FRNRAP. Trimming shortened V by 2 bases and J by 5 bases, and 7 bases separated the two germline ends. CDR3 DNA: TGTGCTAGTGGTTTGTACGGAGACAATGAGCAGTTCTTC. Its protein product is CASGLYGDNEQFF.

The CDR3 sequence is CASSHGTSNFLWTGELFF. The CDR3 coding sequence is TGCGCCAGCAGCCACGGGACTAGCAATTTCCTGTGGACCGGGGAGCTGTTTTTT. The V call is TRBV5-1, the J call TRBJ2-2; 9 bases are shared with TRBD2. V lost 4 bases, J lost 5 bases, and 15 bases stayed unmatched. The germline gives CDR1 SGHRS, CDR2 YFSETQ. The CDR3 runs to 18 residues.

CDR3 region: CASSLERAGGLTDTQYF. In DNA, the CDR3 is TGTGCCAGCAGCTTAGAGCGAGCGGGAGGCCTCACAGATACGCAGTATTTT. The rearrangement links TRBV11-2 to TRBJ2-3; TRBD2 aligns across 9 bases. Germline V gene data show CDR1 as SGHAT and CDR2 as FQNNGV. There are 17 residues in the CDR3. With V trimmed by 0 bases and J by 2 bases, 6 bases remained unmatched.

This clone was seen a single time. V gene TRBV11-1 combines with J gene TRBJ2-5, with a possible D match to TRBD2 (6 bases). V gave up 5 bases and J gave up 5 bases, with 21 bases separating them. This CDR3 spans 16 amino acids. Germline CDR1 and CDR2: SGHAT and FQDESV (reference sequence). The CDR3 coding sequence is TGTGCCAGCAGCCCCTGGGAGATAGCGGATCGGGAGACCCAGTACTTC. Amino acid sequence: CASSPWEIADRETQYF.

On this clone itself: The same CDR3 can be traced to other DNA sequences in this sample. The gene calls are TRBV9 and TRBJ2-3; D is possibly TRBD2 (6 bases). Trimming left V 0 bases short and J 0 bases short, with 8 bases between. The CDR3 consists of 15 residues. CDR1 and CDR2 from the germline V gene are SGDLS and YYNGEE. For the CDR3, the DNA is TGTGCCAGCAGCGTAGCCGGGACTAGCACAGATACGCAGTATTTT. As protein: CASSVAGTSTDTQYF.

This clone was seen a single time. The V gene is TRBV6-1, the J gene TRBJ1-4; TRBD1 is a possible D gene (5 bases). Trimming left V 0 bases short and J 5 bases short, with 7 bases between. Germline V gene lookup returns CDR1 MNHNS and CDR2 SASEGT. This CDR3 has 14 residues. CDR3 in DNA: TGTGCCAGCAGTGAAGCTCGGGGGAATGAAAAACTGTTTTTT. Encoded protein: CASSEARGNEKLFF.

The chain employs TRBV27 and TRBJ1-2, with 9 nucleotides matching TRBD1. Trimming at V came to 2 bases and at J to 5 bases, leaving 3 bases not matched to a gene. The CDR3 runs to 14 residues. Germline V gene lookup returns CDR1 MNHEY and CDR2 SMNVEV (reference sequence). The CDR3 protein is CASSLTGGAYGYTF. The CDR3 DNA follows: TGTGCCAGCAGTTTAACAGGGGGCGCTTATGGCTACACCTTC.

The genes are TRBV5-1 and TRBJ1-4, with D hard to call. The V end lost 3 bases, the J end lost 6 bases, and 12 bases lay between the germline ends. The CDR3 has 14 residues. The germline gives CDR1 SGHRS, CDR2 YFSETQ. The CDR3 DNA reads as TGCGCCAGCAGCTCGCCGGAGGGAGATGAAAAACTGTTTTTT. This translates into CASSSPEGDEKLFF.

The rearrangement joins TRBV2 to TRBJ2-1, with D perhaps matching TRBD2 (5 bases). Germline V gives CDR1 SNHLY, CDR2 FYNNEI. There are 16 residues in the CDR3. V dropped 6 bases and J dropped 4 bases, with 19 bases sitting between them. The CDR3 DNA sequence: TGTGCCAGCAGGGGTGAGGGTTTCACCTATTACAATGAGCAGTTCTTC. Translating gives CASRGEGFTYYNEQFF.

This chain uses TRBV19 with TRBJ1-1, with D unresolved. V gave up 3 bases and J gave up 5 bases, with 19 bases separating them. This CDR3 contains 16 residues. The germline V gene has CDR1 LNHDA and CDR2 SQIVND (reference sequence). CDR3 in amino acids: CASSILIAGPGTEAFF. Written as DNA, the CDR3 is TGTGCCAGTAGTATTCTTATTGCAGGCCCTGGAACTGAAGCTTTCTTT. Full variable domain (remainder filled in from reference TRBV19 and TRBJ1-1): DGGITQSPKYLFRKEGQNVTLSCEQNLNHDAMYWYRQDPGQGLRLIYYSQIVNDFQKGDIAEGYSVSREKKESFPLTVTSAQKNPTAFYLCASSILIAGPGTEAFFGQGTRLTVV.

Regarding this clone: Other DNA variants within this sample encode the same CDR3. The CDR3 is CASSEDRGKTPLHF. The CDR3 DNA follows: TGTGCCAGCAGTGAAGACAGGGGGAAGACACCCCTCCACTTT. This chain joins TRBV27 and TRBJ1-6; the match to TRBD1 covers 9 bases. V was pared by 5 bases and J by 11 bases, with 7 bases of the junction left unmatched. Germline V gene sequence: CDR1 MNHEY, CDR2 SMNVEV (reference sequence). This CDR3 has 14 residues.

The chain carries TRBV4-1 and TRBJ2-1, with a weak D call TRBD2 (6 bases). The CDR3 sequence is 15 residues long. Per the germline V gene, CDR1 is MGHRA and CDR2 is YSYEKL. The V gene lost 4 bases and the J gene lost 10 bases, with 20 bases spanning the gap. The CDR3 sequence: CASSPKRGGIGEQFF. The CDR3 nucleotides are TGCGCCAGCAGCCCTAAAAGGGGCGGGATCGGGGAGCAGTTCTTC.

The chain couples TRBV5-5 to TRBJ2-3, with D tentatively TRBD2 (5 bases). The CDR3 runs 14 residues. Germline lookup yields CDR1 SGHKS and CDR2 YYEKEE (reference sequence). V shed 1 base and J shed 2 bases, with 8 bases lying between them. CDR3 DNA: TGTGCCAGCAGCTTGCCCGACTACACAGATACGCAGTATTTT. Translation: CASSLPDYTDTQYF.

The chain has TRBV29-1 and TRBJ2-3; possible D gene TRBD1, 6 bases. The CDR3 totals 16 residues. Between the trimmed V and J ends, which lost 4 bases and 6 bases, there was a span of 23 bases. CDR1 and CDR2 (germline): SQVTM, ANQGSEA. The DNA of the CDR3 is TGCAGCGTTGCTACTTATTTAAGGACAGTGGTGGATACGCAGTATTTT. It translates to CSVATYLRTVVDTQYF.

This chain links TRBV6-5 with TRBJ2-5; 14 bases agree with TRBD2. V shed 6 bases, J shed 5 bases, and the junction held 5 bases outside the gene matches. The germline CDR1 and CDR2 sequences are MNHEY and SVGAGI. The CDR3 has 15 amino acids. CDR3 sequence reads: CASRTSGRAVETQYF. CDR3 in DNA: TGTGCCAGCAGGACTAGCGGGAGGGCCGTTGAGACCCAGTACTTC.

The rearrangement links TRBV4-1 to TRBJ1-1, with D unresolved. V lost 3 bases to trimming and J lost 5 bases, with 13 bases between them. The CDR3 length is 14 residues. Looked up from germline, CDR1 is MGHRA and CDR2 is YSYEKL. The CDR3 DNA is TGCGCCAGCAGCCAGGCTATCGGCGGTACTGAAGCTTTCTTT. This encodes CASSQAIGGTEAFF.

V and J are TRBV7-9 and TRBJ1-1, with D maybe TRBD1 (6 bases). The CDR3 has 17 amino acids. Germline V lookup: CDR1 SEHNR, CDR2 FQNEAQ (reference sequence). Between the trimmed V and J ends, which lost 2 bases and 4 bases, there was a span of 20 bases. The CDR3 region has the DNA TGTGCCAGCAGCTTAAGCCGGGGCCAGGGGCGTAGCACTGAAGCTTTCTTT. It yields the protein CASSLSRGQGRSTEAFF.

CDR3 nucleotides: TGTGCCAGCAGCTCGCCCCGGGACAGCTCTGGAAACACCATATATTTT. It yields the protein CASSSPRDSSGNTIYF. V and J are TRBV7-2 and TRBJ1-3; TRBD1 aligns across 7 bases. Germline V CDR1 and CDR2: SGHTA, FQGNSA. The CDR3 loop spans 16 amino acids. V lost 4 bases, J lost 0 bases, and 6 bases stayed unmatched.